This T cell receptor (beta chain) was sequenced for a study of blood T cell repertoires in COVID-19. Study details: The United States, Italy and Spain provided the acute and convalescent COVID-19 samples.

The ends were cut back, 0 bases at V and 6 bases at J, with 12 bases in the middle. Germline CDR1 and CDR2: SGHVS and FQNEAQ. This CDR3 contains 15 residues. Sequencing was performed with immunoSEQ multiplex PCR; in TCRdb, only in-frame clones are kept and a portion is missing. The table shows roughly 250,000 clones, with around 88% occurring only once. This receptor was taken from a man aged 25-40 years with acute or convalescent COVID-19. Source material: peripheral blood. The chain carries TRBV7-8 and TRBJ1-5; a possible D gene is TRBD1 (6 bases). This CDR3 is CASSLARGAGQPQHF. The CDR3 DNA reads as TGTGCCAGCAGCTTAGCCCGGGGGGCGGGTCAGCCCCAGCATTTT.